A selection of T cell receptor beta chains follows, all from one sample in a study of T cells in Graves' hyperthyroidism and ophthalmopathy. TCRdb called the multiplex PCR reads again in MiXCR, with one record for every CDR3 protein. Among 350,000 or so distinct CDR3 sequences listed, around 18% were seen once. Sequenced sample: blood. All receptors derive from a woman aged 40 to 50 with Graves' ophthalmopathy. The CDR3 runs from the conserved cysteine through the conserved F or W. D genes are given only for firm matches. Clone size is shown for a subset of rows, as once, few, many or a class of expanded clone.

v_call	clone_size	d_call	j_call	cdr3_nt	cdr3_aa
TRBV19	many	.	TRBJ1-5	TGTGCCAGTGGGCAACCAAAGCAGCCCCAGCATTTT	CASGQPKQPQHF
TRBV28	many	.	TRBJ1-3	TGTGCCAGCAGTTTCGGGGGCATTAAAAACACCATATATTTT	CASSFGGIKNTIYF
TRBV19	few	TRBD2	TRBJ2-2	TGTGCCAGTAGGGGGACTAGTCTGAGGGCCGGGGAGCTGTTTTTT	CASRGTSLRAGELFF
TRBV3-1	.	TRBD1	TRBJ2-7	TGTGCCAGCAGCCAAGGGGGACAGGTACACTACGAGCAGTACTTC	CASSQGGQVHYEQYF
TRBV7-9	many	.	TRBJ1-2	TGTGCCAGCAGCTTTTTCAGTGGGTATGGCTACACCTTC	CASSFFSGYGYTF
TRBV12-3/TRBV12-4	.	TRBD2	TRBJ2-5	TGTGCCAGCAGTTCCCTGGGACTAGCGGGAGTCCAAGAGACCCAGTACTTC	CASSSLGLAGVQETQYF
TRBV20-1	many	TRBD1	TRBJ2-7	TGCAGTGCTAGTAAGGGGACAGGAGCCTACGAGCAGTACTTC	CSASKGTGAYEQYF
TRBV19	few	TRBD2	TRBJ2-3	TGTGCCAGTCGTCGGACTAGCGGGAGAGAGGCAGATACGCAGTATTTT	CASRRTSGREADTQYF
TRBV3-1	.	.	TRBJ2-5	TGTGCCAGCAGCAATTACCGGGAGGAGACCCAGTACTTC	CASSNYREETQYF
TRBV11-2	many	.	TRBJ2-7	TGTGCCAGCAGCTTAAGGGGCGGGCGAGCGTACGAGCAGTACTTC	CASSLRGGRAYEQYF
TRBV5-1	many	TRBD1	TRBJ2-2	TGCGCCAGCAGCTTGGTGGACAGGGCTTCCGGGGAGCTGTTTTTT	CASSLVDRASGELFF
TRBV28	many	.	TRBJ1-2	TGTGCCAGCAGCCTTGGACTGCTGGGCTATGGCTACACCTTC	CASSLGLLGYGYTF
TRBV12-3/TRBV12-4	many	.	TRBJ2-7	TGTGCCAGCAGGGAACAGGGAGGGGACTACGAGCAGTACTTC	CASREQGGDYEQYF
TRBV5-1	many	.	TRBJ1-2	TGCGCCAGCAGCTTGGAAGGCGGGCCGGCCTATGGCTACACCTTC	CASSLEGGPAYGYTF
TRBV11-1	.	.	TRBJ1-3	TGTGCCAGCAGCTCCTCCCGGGACACCTCTGGAAACACCATATATTTT	CASSSSRDTSGNTIYF
TRBV6-2/TRBV6-3	many	TRBD2	TRBJ2-7	TGTGCCAGCTCGCGGGGGTTCGAACCGTACTTC	CASSRGFEPYF
TRBV7-9	many	.	TRBJ2-5	TGTGCCAGCAGCCGGGACTACCAAGAGACCCAGTACTTC	CASSRDYQETQYF
TRBV20-1	.	.	TRBJ1-5	TGCAGTGCTAGTAAGTCGGAATCTCAGCCCCAGCATTTT	CSASKSESQPQHF
TRBV2	many	TRBD1	TRBJ1-3	TGTGCCAGCCGGCCGACAGGGAATTCTGGAAACACCATATATTTT	CASRPTGNSGNTIYF
TRBV10-3	many	.	TRBJ1-2	TGTGCCATCAGTTCAGGGGTTAACTATGGCTACACCTTC	CAISSGVNYGYTF
TRBV27	many	TRBD1	TRBJ2-7	TGTGCCAGCAGTTCGGGACAGGGGAAGGCCTACGAGCAGTACTTC	CASSSGQGKAYEQYF
TRBV28	many	.	TRBJ1-6	TGTGCCAGCAGTTTAATCTGGGATCCAACGAGGAATTCACCCCTCCACTTT	CASSLIWDPTRNSPLHF
TRBV28	many	.	TRBJ2-7	TGTGCCAGCAGTTTTCCAGGTTTCTACGAGCAGTACTTC	CASSFPGFYEQYF
TRBV29-1	many	TRBD1	TRBJ2-5	TGCAGCGTTGCACAGGGGGCCGAGACCCAGTACTTC	CSVAQGAETQYF
TRBV30	few	.	TRBJ1-6	TGTGCCTGGAGTGTACGAGGACAGATAAATTCACCCCTCCACTTT	CAWSVRGQINSPLHF
TRBV20-1	many	TRBD1	TRBJ1-2	TGCAGTGCTAAAACAGGGGGACCCTATGGCTACACCTTC	CSAKTGGPYGYTF
TRBV6-5	.	.	TRBJ2-5	TGTGCCAGCAGTTACTCTGAGGGGAGAGTAGAGACCCAGTACTTC	CASSYSEGRVETQYF
TRBV5-6	many	.	TRBJ1-2	TGTGCCAGCAGCTTGTCGGGGACCTATGGCTACACCTTC	CASSLSGTYGYTF
TRBV10-3	.	TRBD1	TRBJ1-1	TGTGCCACTCAACGCGGACAGGGGCGTCCCGCGAACACTGAAGCTTTCTTT	CATQRGQGRPANTEAFF
TRBV12-3/TRBV12-4	many	TRBD2	TRBJ2-3	TGTGCCAGCAGTTTTAGCGGGATCGCCACAGATACGCAGTATTTT	CASSFSGIATDTQYF
TRBV6-1	many	.	TRBJ1-2	TGTGCCAGCACCGACGGGGGTAACTATGGCTACACCTTC	CASTDGGNYGYTF
TRBV7-9	many	.	TRBJ2-5	TGTGCCAGCAGCTTAGAGGGACTTCCAAAGACCCAGTACTTC	CASSLEGLPKTQYF
TRBV15	many	TRBD1	TRBJ2-7	TGTGCCACCAGCAGAGTAGACAGGGGCTACGAGCAGTACTTC	CATSRVDRGYEQYF
TRBV27	.	.	TRBJ1-3	TGTGCCAGCCCCAAGAGAGACTCTGGAAACACCATATATTTT	CASPKRDSGNTIYF
TRBV3-1	few	TRBD2	TRBJ2-7	TGTGCCAGCAGCCAAGAAGTGAGCGGGAGGCTTGGCGTCGAGCAGTACTTC	CASSQEVSGRLGVEQYF
TRBV28	many	TRBD1	TRBJ2-5	TGTGCCAGCGGACAGGTGGGCAGGGGCTCGGAGACCCAGTACTTC	CASGQVGRGSETQYF
TRBV28	.	TRBD1	TRBJ1-1	TGTGCCAGCGGCCGATACGACAGGGCGACTGAAGCTTTCTTT	CASGRYDRATEAFF
TRBV7-7	many	.	TRBJ2-7	TGTGCTAGCAGCCCTCAAGACAGGATCGACGAGCAGTACTTC	CASSPQDRIDEQYF
TRBV6-5	many	TRBD2	TRBJ2-1	TGTGCCAGCAGTTATAATAGCGGGGGGAGCTCCTACAATGAGCAGTTCTTC	CASSYNSGGSSYNEQFF
TRBV6-5	many	TRBD1	TRBJ2-2	TGTGCCAGCAGTTTAGGACAGGATGACACCGGGGAGCTGTTTTTT	CASSLGQDDTGELFF
TRBV6-5	many	.	TRBJ2-7	TGTGCCAGCAGTTACTCCAGCTACGAGCAGTACTTC	CASSYSSYEQYF
TRBV6-1	many	TRBD1	TRBJ2-4	TGTGCCAGCAGCCAATTCCCCGGGACAGGGCATGCCAAAAACATTCAGTACTTC	CASSQFPGTGHAKNIQYF
TRBV6-5	many	.	TRBJ1-1	TGTGCCAGCAGTCCGCGTTTTAGGGAAACTGAAGCTTTCTTT	CASSPRFRETEAFF
TRBV28	many	.	TRBJ1-1	TGTGCCAGCAGCGTTGCCCCCTGGTGGGAGAAGACTGAAGCTTTCTTT	CASSVAPWWEKTEAFF
TRBV19	.	TRBD1	TRBJ1-2	TGTGCCAGTAGTCGAGGACAGGGTCGCTTCTATGGCTACACCTTC	CASSRGQGRFYGYTF
TRBV2	many	.	TRBJ1-5	TGTGCCAGCAGTGAAAAGTTCGGCAGTAGCAATCAGCCCCAGCATTTT	CASSEKFGSSNQPQHF
TRBV20-1	.	.	TRBJ1-2	TGCAGTGCTAGAGAGGAAGGTTGGAATGGCTATGGCTACACCTTC	CSAREEGWNGYGYTF
TRBV24-1	many	.	TRBJ2-7	TGTGCCACCAGTGATAACCTCGGACAGTACTACGAGCAGTACTTC	CATSDNLGQYYEQYF
TRBV12-3/TRBV12-4	many	TRBD1	TRBJ2-2	TGTGCCAGCAGCGACAGGGGATTCACCGGGGAGCTGTTTTTT	CASSDRGFTGELFF
TRBV6-2/TRBV6-3	.	TRBD2	TRBJ2-5	TGTGCCAGGCTCCCTATAGCGGGAGCAGAGACCCAGTACTTC	CARLPIAGAETQYF
TRBV28	once	TRBD2	TRBJ2-5	TGTGCCAGCAGTCCGAGACTAGCGGGAGGTATGGAGACCCAGTACTTC	CASSPRLAGGMETQYF
TRBV6-1	.	.	TRBJ1-1	TGTGCCAGCAGCCAAGGGTTTCTCGCTTTCTTT	CASSQGFLAFF